This T cell receptor beta chain was recovered during a study of blood T cell repertoires in COVID-19. Study-wide context: From the United States, Italy and Spain came samples of acute and convalescent COVID-19. T cells, B-cell-depleted T cells, or PBMCs supplied cDNA or gDNA.

CDR1 LNHDA and CDR2 SQIVND come from the germline V gene (reference sequence). This CDR3 spans 13 amino acids. The V gene end was trimmed by 10 bases and the J gene end by 3 bases; junction bases not matched to a gene: 3. In the original processing: The authors estimated nucleated cell counts from reference gene primer amplification. Method: immunoSEQ multiplex PCR; TCRdb's copy keeps in-frame clones and lacks some. D and trimming were read from the DNA, whereas the V and J calls and clone size are those reported in that table. The data contain roughly 20,000 clones, more than 85% of them seen just once; the ten biggest clones take up 5.5% to 6%.

The chain joins TRBV19 to TRBJ2-2; TRBD2 agrees at 9 bases. The sample taken for sequencing was peripheral blood. This sequence was found in a human donor in a cohort sampled during active COVID-19. The CDR3 DNA sequence: TGTGCCACGACTAGCGGAGACACCGGGGAGCTGTTTTTT. This codes for CATTSGDTGELFF.